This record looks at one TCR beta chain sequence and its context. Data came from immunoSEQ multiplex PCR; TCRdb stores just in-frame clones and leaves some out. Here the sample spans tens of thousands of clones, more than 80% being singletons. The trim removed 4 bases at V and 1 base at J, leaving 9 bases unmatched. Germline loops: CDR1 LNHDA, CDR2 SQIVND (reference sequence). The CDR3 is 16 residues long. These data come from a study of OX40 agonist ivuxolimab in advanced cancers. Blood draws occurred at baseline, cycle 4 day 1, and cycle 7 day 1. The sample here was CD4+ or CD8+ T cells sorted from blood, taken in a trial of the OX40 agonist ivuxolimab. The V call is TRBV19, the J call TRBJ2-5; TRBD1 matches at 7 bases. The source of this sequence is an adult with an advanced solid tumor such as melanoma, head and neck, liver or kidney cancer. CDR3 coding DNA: TGTGCCAGTAGTACCCCTCGACAGGGCCTCCAAGAGACCCAGTACTTC. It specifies CASSTPRQGLQETQYF.